This T cell receptor (beta chain) was documented in a study of T cells in Graves' hyperthyroidism and ophthalmopathy. The study, taken as a whole, reports: Ophthalmopathy was separated from stable hyperthyroidism by a 13 V-J model. The model anticipated ophthalmopathy a median around six months pre-onset. Within blood appeared most thyroid clonotypes that had expanded above 0.001.

What was amplified from RNA transcripts were TCR beta CDR3 regions. The HTBI primer set served for first-round RT-PCR of the TCR CDR3. A single record per CDR3 protein comes from TCRdb applying MiXCR to the multiplex PCR reads. The table shows approximately 530,000 distinct CDR3 sequences, with around 20% occurring only once. A word on this clonotype: Antigen specificity is unknown.

PBMCs were sourced from less than 12 ml fresh peripheral blood. The CDR3 is 15 amino acids. Germline V gene data show CDR1 as SGHDN and CDR2 as FVKESK. V was pared by 4 bases and J by 4 bases, with 14 bases between. This chain links TRBV14 with TRBJ2-1; tentative D call: TRBD1 (6 bases). The clonotype comes from a man aged 35-49 years with Graves' ophthalmopathy. Sequencing was performed on blood. CDR3 DNA sequence: TGTGCCAGCAGCCGAGGGACACCCTCTTACAATGAGCAGTTCTTC. As protein: CASSRGTPSYNEQFF.